This T cell receptor (beta chain) was sequenced in a study of blood T cell repertoires in COVID-19. At the level of the study: From the United States, Italy and Spain came samples of acute and convalescent COVID-19.

Adults between about 18 and 95 years of age took part from 20 to 25 US areas. With 4 bases removed from V and 0 bases from J, the gap between germline ends came to 4 bases. Germline loops: CDR1 SGHVS, CDR2 FQNEAQ. The CDR3 is made up of 13 amino acids. Original handling: Estimation of nucleated cell counts relied on the amplification of reference gene primers. Data came from immunoSEQ multiplex PCR; TCRdb stores just in-frame clones and leaves some out. That table furnishes V, J and clone size, whereas the DNA furnished D and trimming. This sample carries 280,000 or so clones, nearly 90% of them seen once, and the ten largest clones take about 1.7%.

The source of this sequence is a woman aged 18-29 years with acute COVID-19. The sequencing sample was made of PBMCs or T cells enriched from blood (not recorded which). The chain carries TRBV7-8 and TRBJ1-5; D is unclear. The CDR3 loop is CASSSNSNQPQHF. The CDR3 coding sequence is TGTGCCAGCAGCTCAAATAGCAATCAGCCCCAGCATTTT.